These 25 T cell receptor beta chains were sequenced from one sample in a study of T cell responses to AZD1222 COVID-19 vaccine. TCRdb keeps only in-frame clones here, not all; method: immunoSEQ multiplex PCR. This sample has about 160,000 clones, with approximately 91% found just once. Sequenced material: peripheral blood, taken 28 days after the second AZD1222 dose. These receptors were obtained from an adult who received the AZD1222 COVID-19 vaccine.

The chain uses TRBV5-1 and TRBJ2-2; no clear D gene. CDR3 length: 14 amino acids. Per germline, CDR1 SGHRS and CDR2 YFSETQ. V was pared by 4 bases and J by 3 bases, with 10 bases between. The CDR3: CASSPTWDTGELFF. The DNA for the CDR3 is TGCGCCAGCAGCCCCACTTGGGACACCGGGGAGCTGTTTTTT.

The rearrangement links TRBV5-8 to TRBJ1-5, with D possibly matching TRBD1 (5 bases). V was shortened by 0 bases and J by 2 bases, with 12 bases between the two germline ends. Germline CDR1 and CDR2: SGHTS and YDEGEE. The CDR3 contains 16 residues. The CDR3 DNA follows: TGTGCCAGCAGCTTGGGTACTTTGGGGCGCAATCAGCCCCAGCATTTT. The encoded protein is CASSLGTLGRNQPQHF.

Note on this clone: The junction departs from the called germline gene at one end, perhaps through a read error. This chain uses TRBV6-5 with TRBJ2-7, with 8 bases identical to TRBD1. This CDR3 has 15 amino acids. Looked up from germline, CDR1 is MNHEY and CDR2 is SVGAGI. The CDR3 sequence: CAGSYSGQGFYEQYF. The CDR3 DNA follows: TGTGCCGGCAGTTACTCAGGACAGGGTTTTTACGAGCAGTACTTC.

V gene TRBV9 combines with J gene TRBJ1-1; TRBD1 matches 10 bases. Germline V gives CDR1 SGDLS, CDR2 YYNGEE. The V and J ends lost 0 bases and 10 bases, in that order; junction bases with no gene match: 6. This CDR3 is 14 amino acids long. In DNA, the CDR3 is TGTGCCAGCAGCGTAGCGGCGACAGGGGGCGTAGCTTTCTTT. Encoded protein: CASSVAATGGVAFF.

V usage is TRBV5-1 and J usage is TRBJ2-2, with a tentative D call TRBD1 (5 bases). Between the trimmed V and J ends, which lost 1 base and 0 bases, there was a span of 10 bases. Germline CDR1 reads SGHRS; CDR2 reads YFSETQ. CDR3 size: 16 residues. The CDR3 DNA reads TGCGCCAGCAGCTTGTTGGCAGGGACGAACACCGGGGAGCTGTTTTTT. Its protein product is CASSLLAGTNTGELFF.

The chain combines TRBV5-4 with TRBJ2-5; 13 nucleotides line up with TRBD2. Per the germline V gene, CDR1 is SGHNT and CDR2 is YYREEE (reference sequence). CDR3 length equals 16 residues. J gave up 1 base and V 0 bases, and 0 bases lay outside the gene matches. CDR3 region: CASSLGLAGGQETQYF. DNA for the CDR3: TGTGCCAGCAGCTTGGGACTAGCGGGGGGCCAAGAGACCCAGTACTTC.

This clone was counted a single time. The DNA of the CDR3 is TGTGCCAGCTCACCAAGGACAGGGACCGACCATGGCTACACCTTC. Protein: CASSPRTGTDHGYTF. This sequence joins TRBV18 and TRBJ1-2, with 8 bases matching TRBD1. This CDR3 is 15 amino acids long. V lost 2 bases, J lost 6 bases, and 8 bases stayed unmatched. Germline loops: CDR1 KGHSH, CDR2 LQKENI. The variable domain in full, with the rest retrieved from reference TRBV18 and TRBJ1-2, is NAGVMQNPRHLVRRRGQEARLRCSPMKGHSHVYWYRQLPEEGLKFMVYLQKENIIDESGMPKERFSAEFPKEGPSILRIQQVVRGDSAAYFCASSPRTGTDHGYTFGSGTRLTVV.

The chain joins TRBV5-5 to TRBJ1-2, with D perhaps TRBD1 (6 bases). V was pared by 2 bases and J by 5 bases, with 25 bases between. There are 18 residues in the CDR3. Germline CDR1 SGHKS, CDR2 YYEKEE (reference sequence). The CDR3 sequence is CASSFWAGVPPKKYGYTF. The DNA of the CDR3 is TGTGCCAGCAGCTTTTGGGCAGGGGTCCCACCGAAGAAGTATGGCTACACCTTC.

A single count supports this clone. The rearrangement joins TRBV12-3 or TRBV12-4 to TRBJ2-5; D unclear. V gave up 1 base and J gave up 5 bases, with 5 bases separating them. The CDR3 extends over 12 amino acids. CDR3 protein: CASSLGFETQYF. CDR3 nucleotide sequence: TGTGCCAGCAGTTTAGGTTTTGAGACCCAGTACTTC.

V gene TRBV19 combines with J gene TRBJ1-2, with 7 bases matching TRBD1. Germline V lookup: CDR1 LNHDA, CDR2 SQIVND (reference sequence). V shed 4 bases and J 5 bases; nucleotides not matched to a gene: 4. The CDR3 is 13 residues long. CDR3 sequence reads: CASSRTGLYGYTF. The CDR3 DNA is TGTGCCAGTAGTAGGACAGGCCTTTATGGCTACACCTTC.

CDR3 DNA sequence: TGTGCCAGCAGCTTAGAGAGGGATCAGCCCCAGCATTTT. Its protein product is CASSLERDQPQHF. V gene TRBV7-9 combines with J gene TRBJ1-5, with D unresolved. CDR3 length: 13 residues. V lost 1 base to trimming and J lost 5 bases, with 6 bases between them. Germline CDR1 is SEHNR and CDR2 is FQNEAQ (reference sequence).

This rearrangement joins TRBV7-9 to TRBJ1-2; perhaps TRBD1 as D (6 bases). Germline CDR1 is SEHNR and CDR2 is FQNEAQ (reference sequence). The CDR3 runs 15 residues. The V end was cut by 5 bases, the J end by 3 bases, with 16 bases between. CDR3 nucleotides: TGTGCCAGCAGCACCGGGGCAGGGGAACACTATGGCTACACCTTC. This sequence encodes CASSTGAGEHYGYTF.

This clone was detected once. The chain has TRBV4-2 and TRBJ2-1; 9 nucleotides agree with TRBD2. The germline V gene encodes CDR1 LGHNA and CDR2 YNFKEQ. There are 17 residues in the CDR3. The V gene end was trimmed by 1 base and the J gene end by 4 bases; junction bases not matched to a gene: 8. This chain's CDR3 is CASSQGHGAGGYNEQFF. CDR3 sequence (DNA): TGTGCCAGCAGCCAAGGTCATGGAGCGGGAGGATACAATGAGCAGTTCTTC.

This chain connects TRBV5-5 to TRBJ1-4; D possibly corresponds to TRBD1 (5 bases). The V end was cut by 4 bases, the J end by 4 bases, with 17 bases between. This CDR3 is 16 amino acids long. The germline CDR1 and CDR2 sequences are SGHKS and YYEKEE (reference sequence). CDR3 region: CASSVRDGSYNEKLFF. The CDR3 DNA reads TGTGCCAGCAGCGTACGGGACGGCTCTTATAATGAAAAACTGTTTTTT.

This sequence joins TRBV6-2 or TRBV6-3 and TRBJ1-1; D not certain. The germline CDR1 and CDR2 sequences are MNHEY and SVGEGT. Trimming pared 0 bases from V and 0 bases from J, leaving 5 bases between. The length of the CDR3 is 14 residues. CDR3 residues: CASSYSEVNTEAFF. In DNA, the CDR3 is TGTGCCAGCAGTTACTCGGAGGTGAACACTGAAGCTTTCTTT.

The gene calls are TRBV24-1 and TRBJ1-1; no reliable D call. The V end lost 4 bases, the J end lost 6 bases, and 11 bases lay between the germline ends. The CDR3 covers 13 residues. The germline CDR1 and CDR2 sequences are KGHDR and SFDVKD. In DNA, the CDR3 is TGTGCCACCAGTGACCAGCCCGGGGCTGAAGCTTTCTTT. It codes for CATSDQPGAEAFF.

In its sample, this clone was seen once. This chain uses TRBV13 with TRBJ1-6; maybe TRBD1 (6 bases). With 1 base removed from V and 4 bases from J, the gap between germline ends came to 11 bases. The CDR3 consists of 16 residues. Germline V gene data show CDR1 as PRHDT and CDR2 as FYEKMQ (reference sequence). The CDR3 here is CASSLVGGLYNSPLHF. CDR3 bases: TGTGCCAGCAGCTTAGTAGGGGGACTTTATAATTCACCCCTCCACTTT.

This clone was observed a single time. This chain links TRBV6-2 or TRBV6-3 with TRBJ2-7; 7 positions match TRBD1. The CDR3 has 15 residues. V gave up 0 bases and J gave up 1 base; unmatched junction bases: 3. Germline CDR1 reads MNHEY; CDR2 reads SVGEGT. DNA of the CDR3: TGTGCCAGCAGTTACTCATGGGACAGTTCCTACGAGCAGTACTTC. Translated, it gives CASSYSWDSSYEQYF.

The chain is built from TRBV6-5 and TRBJ1-4; D call uncertain. Trimming took off 0 bases at V and 2 bases at J, with 10 bases between the two ends. The CDR3 extends over 16 amino acids. Germline lookup yields CDR1 MNHEY and CDR2 SVGAGI. CDR3: CASSYSPVPTNEKLFF. CDR3 DNA sequence: TGTGCCAGCAGTTACTCGCCGGTACCCACTAATGAAAAACTGTTTTTT.

The rearrangement joins TRBV27 to TRBJ1-2, with D possibly matching TRBD1 (6 bases). Trimming removed 2 bases from V and 4 bases from J, with 11 bases in between. Per germline, CDR1 MNHEY and CDR2 SMNVEV (reference sequence). The CDR3 is 14 residues long. Here the CDR3 reads CASSLARGGYGYTF. CDR3 nucleotides: TGTGCCAGCAGTTTAGCCAGGGGCGGCTATGGCTACACCTTC.

The V gene is TRBV2, the J gene TRBJ2-7; 8 nucleotides agree with TRBD1. Germline V gene data show CDR1 as SNHLY and CDR2 as FYNNEI. V gave up 5 bases and J gave up 5 bases; unmatched junction bases: 8. This CDR3 comprises 14 residues. CDR3 residues: CASSLDRGSDEQYF. The CDR3 DNA reads TGTGCCAGCAGTCTAGACAGGGGAAGCGACGAGCAGTACTTC.

The chain recombines TRBV7-3 with TRBJ2-1; possible D gene TRBD2, 5 bases. The germline CDR1 and CDR2 sequences are SGHTA and FQGTGA. V lost 2 bases and J 6 bases, leaving 14 bases between the germline ends. This CDR3 has 15 amino acids. CDR3 sequence (DNA): TGTGCCAGCAGCTTAGGACTCACTAATGGCAATGAGCAGTTCTTC. Translating it yields CASSLGLTNGNEQFF.

With regard to this clone: This same CDR3 is encoded by further DNA sequences in the sample. The chain combines TRBV20-1 with TRBJ2-3; D remains unclear. V was cut by 1 base and J by 1 base, with 0 bases left in between. Germline loops: CDR1 DFQATT, CDR2 SNEGSKA (reference sequence). The CDR3 length is 11 residues. The CDR3 DNA is TGCAGTGCTAGAGGCACAGATACGCAGTATTTT. This sequence encodes CSARGTDTQYF.

This clone was seen a single time. CDR3 bases: TGTGCCGGCACCTTGAGTAGCGGGGGCACAGATACGCAGTATTTT. Protein product: CAGTLSSGGTDTQYF. This chain links TRBV2 with TRBJ2-3, with TRBD2 identical over 8 bases. This CDR3 spans 15 amino acids. With 11 bases clipped from V and 1 base from J, the junction kept 11 bases outside the gene matches. Germline V CDR1 and CDR2: SNHLY, FYNNEI.

The chain links TRBV5-4 to TRBJ1-6, with D unresolved. The germline gives CDR1 SGHNT, CDR2 YYREEE (reference sequence). Trimming took 3 bases from V and 10 from J, leaving 11 bases between them. The CDR3 spans 13 residues. In nucleotides, the CDR3 is TGTGCCAGCAGCTCCCTCCCGGACTCACCCCTCCACTTT. Protein: CASSSLPDSPLHF.